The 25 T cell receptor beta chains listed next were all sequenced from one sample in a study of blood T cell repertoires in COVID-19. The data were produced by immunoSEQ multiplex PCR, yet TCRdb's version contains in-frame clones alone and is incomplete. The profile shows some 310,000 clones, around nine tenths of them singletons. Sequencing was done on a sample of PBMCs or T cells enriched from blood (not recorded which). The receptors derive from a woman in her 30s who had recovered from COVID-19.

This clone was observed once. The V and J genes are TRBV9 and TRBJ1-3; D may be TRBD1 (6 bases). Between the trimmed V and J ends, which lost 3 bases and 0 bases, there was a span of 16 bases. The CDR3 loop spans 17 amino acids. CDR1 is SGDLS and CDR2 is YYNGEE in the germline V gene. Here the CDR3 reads CASSAPGTLYSGNTIYF. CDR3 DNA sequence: TGTGCCAGCAGCGCCCCCGGGACACTATACTCTGGAAACACCATATATTTT.

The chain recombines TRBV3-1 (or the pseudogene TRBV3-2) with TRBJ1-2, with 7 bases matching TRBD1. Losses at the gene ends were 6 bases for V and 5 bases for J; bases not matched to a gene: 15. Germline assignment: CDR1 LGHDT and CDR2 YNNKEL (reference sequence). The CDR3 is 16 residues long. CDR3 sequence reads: CASRPPPYQTGYGYTF. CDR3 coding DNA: TGTGCCAGCAGACCTCCCCCTTATCAGACAGGGTATGGCTACACCTTC.

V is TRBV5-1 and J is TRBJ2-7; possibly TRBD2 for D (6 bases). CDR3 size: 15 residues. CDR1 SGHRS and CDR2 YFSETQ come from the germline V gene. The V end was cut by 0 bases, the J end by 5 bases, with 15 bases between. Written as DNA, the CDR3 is TGCGCCAGCAGCTTGGTCCGGGGGAGTGGGGACGAGCAGTACTTC. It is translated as CASSLVRGSGDEQYF.

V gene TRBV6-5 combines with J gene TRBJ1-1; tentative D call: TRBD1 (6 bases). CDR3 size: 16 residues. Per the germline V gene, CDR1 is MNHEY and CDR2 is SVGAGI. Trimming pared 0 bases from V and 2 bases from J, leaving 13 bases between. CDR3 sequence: CASSYSYRAKNTEAFF. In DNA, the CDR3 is TGTGCCAGCAGTTACTCGTACAGGGCGAAAAACACTGAAGCTTTCTTT.

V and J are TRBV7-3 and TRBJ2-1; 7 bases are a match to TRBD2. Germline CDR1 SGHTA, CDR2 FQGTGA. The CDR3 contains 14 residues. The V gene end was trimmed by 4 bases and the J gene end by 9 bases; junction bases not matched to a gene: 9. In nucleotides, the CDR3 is TGTGCCAGCAGCTCCACCGGGGGGAGCGGTGAGCAGTTCTTC. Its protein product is CASSSTGGSGEQFF.

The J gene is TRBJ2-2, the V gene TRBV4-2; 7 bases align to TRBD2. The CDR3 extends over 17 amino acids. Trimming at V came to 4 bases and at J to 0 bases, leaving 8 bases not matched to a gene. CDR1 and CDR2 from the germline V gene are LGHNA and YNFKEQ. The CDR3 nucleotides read TGTGCCAGCAGCCGGGGGAGGGACTTTACGAACACCGGGGAGCTGTTTTTT. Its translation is CASSRGRDFTNTGELFF.

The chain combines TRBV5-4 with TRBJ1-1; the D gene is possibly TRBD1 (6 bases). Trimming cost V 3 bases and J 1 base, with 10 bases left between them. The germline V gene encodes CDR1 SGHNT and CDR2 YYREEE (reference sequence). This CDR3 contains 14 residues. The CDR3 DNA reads TGTGCCAGCAGCTATCCGGGACAGAACACTGAAGCTTTCTTT. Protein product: CASSYPGQNTEAFF.

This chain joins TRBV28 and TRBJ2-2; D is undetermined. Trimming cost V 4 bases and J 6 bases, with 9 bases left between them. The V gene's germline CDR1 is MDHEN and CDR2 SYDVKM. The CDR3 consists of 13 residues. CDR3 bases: TGTGCCAGCAGTTCCCTTGTCCCCGGGGAGCTGTTTTTT. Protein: CASSSLVPGELFF.

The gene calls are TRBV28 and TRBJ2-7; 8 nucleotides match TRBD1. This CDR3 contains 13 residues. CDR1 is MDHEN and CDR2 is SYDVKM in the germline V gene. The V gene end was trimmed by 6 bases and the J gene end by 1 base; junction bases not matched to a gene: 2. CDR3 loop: CASSQGASYEQYF. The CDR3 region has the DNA TGTGCCAGCAGCCAGGGGGCTTCCTACGAGCAGTACTTC.

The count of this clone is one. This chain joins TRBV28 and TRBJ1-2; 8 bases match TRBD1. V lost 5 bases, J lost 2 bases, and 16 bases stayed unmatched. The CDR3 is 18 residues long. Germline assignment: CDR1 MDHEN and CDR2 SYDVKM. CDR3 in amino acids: CASSPPRVRGRLNYGYTF. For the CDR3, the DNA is TGTGCCAGCAGTCCCCCCCGCGTCAGGGGGCGCTTAAACTATGGCTACACCTTC.

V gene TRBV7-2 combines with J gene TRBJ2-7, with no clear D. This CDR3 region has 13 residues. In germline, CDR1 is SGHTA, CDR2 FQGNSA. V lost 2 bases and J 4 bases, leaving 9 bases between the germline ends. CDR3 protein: CASSLTVEYEQYF. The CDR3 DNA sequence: TGTGCCAGCAGCTTAACCGTGGAGTACGAGCAGTACTTC.

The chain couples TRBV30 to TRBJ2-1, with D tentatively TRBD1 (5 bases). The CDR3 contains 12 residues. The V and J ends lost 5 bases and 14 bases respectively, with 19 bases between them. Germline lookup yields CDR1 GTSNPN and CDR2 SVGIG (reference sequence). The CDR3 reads CAWGSDRTYEFF. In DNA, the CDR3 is TGTGCCTGGGGGTCGGATAGGACATACGAGTTCTTC.

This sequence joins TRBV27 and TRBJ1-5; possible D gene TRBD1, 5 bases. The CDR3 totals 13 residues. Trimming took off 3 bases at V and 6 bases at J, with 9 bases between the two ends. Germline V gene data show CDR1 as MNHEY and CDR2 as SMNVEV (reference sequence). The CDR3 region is CASSFGGVQPQHF. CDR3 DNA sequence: TGTGCCAGCAGTTTCGGGGGTGTTCAGCCCCAGCATTTT.

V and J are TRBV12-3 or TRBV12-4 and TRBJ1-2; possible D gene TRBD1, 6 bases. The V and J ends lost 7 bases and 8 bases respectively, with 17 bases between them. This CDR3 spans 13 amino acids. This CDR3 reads CASTKQGIEGYTF. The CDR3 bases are TGTGCCAGCACCAAACAGGGAATCGAGGGCTACACCTTC.

CDR3 in amino acids: CASSPPGGAKNIQYF. CDR3 coding DNA: TGTGCCAGCAGCCCCCCGGGAGGAGCCAAAAACATTCAGTACTTC. The genes are TRBV14 and TRBJ2-4; TRBD2 aligns across 7 bases. Per the germline V gene, CDR1 is SGHDN and CDR2 is FVKESK. V was pared by 4 bases and J by 0 bases, with 3 bases of the junction left unmatched. This CDR3 is built from 15 residues.

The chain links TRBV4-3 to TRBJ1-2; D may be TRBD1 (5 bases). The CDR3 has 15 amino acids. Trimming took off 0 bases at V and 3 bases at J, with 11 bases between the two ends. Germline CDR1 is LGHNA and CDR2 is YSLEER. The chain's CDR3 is CASSQDDRQHYGYTF. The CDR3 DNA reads TGCGCCAGCAGCCAAGATGACAGACAACACTATGGCTACACCTTC.

The CDR3 is CASSPLTDRGLGNTIYF. The CDR3 DNA follows: TGTGCCAGCTCACCCCTAACGGACAGGGGGCTTGGAAACACCATATATTTT. This chain connects TRBV18 to TRBJ1-3; 11 bases align to TRBD1. The trim removed 3 bases at V and 3 bases at J, leaving 7 bases unmatched. The V gene's germline CDR1 is KGHSH and CDR2 LQKENI. The CDR3 is 17 residues long.

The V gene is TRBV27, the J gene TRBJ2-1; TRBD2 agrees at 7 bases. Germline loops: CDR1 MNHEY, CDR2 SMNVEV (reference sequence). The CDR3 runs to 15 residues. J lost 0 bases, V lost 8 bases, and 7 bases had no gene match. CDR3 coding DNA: TGTGCCAGCGGACCTAGCGGCTACTCCTACAATGAGCAGTTCTTC. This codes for CASGPSGYSYNEQFF.

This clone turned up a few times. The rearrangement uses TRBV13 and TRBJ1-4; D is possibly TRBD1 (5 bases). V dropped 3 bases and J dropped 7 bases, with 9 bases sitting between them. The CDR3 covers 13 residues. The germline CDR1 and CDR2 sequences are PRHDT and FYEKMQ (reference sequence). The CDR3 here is CASSFSGAEKLFF. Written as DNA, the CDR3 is TGTGCCAGCAGCTTTAGCGGGGCTGAAAAACTGTTTTTT.

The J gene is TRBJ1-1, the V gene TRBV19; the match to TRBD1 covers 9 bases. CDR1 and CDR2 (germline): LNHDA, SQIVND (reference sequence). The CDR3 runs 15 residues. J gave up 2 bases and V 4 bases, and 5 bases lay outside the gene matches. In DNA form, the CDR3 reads TGTGCCAGTAGTAATCTGGGACAGGGTAACACTGAAGCTTTCTTT. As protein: CASSNLGQGNTEAFF.

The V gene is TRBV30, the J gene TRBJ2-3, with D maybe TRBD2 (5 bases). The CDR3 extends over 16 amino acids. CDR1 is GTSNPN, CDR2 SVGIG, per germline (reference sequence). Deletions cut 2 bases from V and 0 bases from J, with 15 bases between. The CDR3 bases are TGTGCCTGGAGTCCCGGGTTTGCGGGTAGCACAGATACGCAGTATTTT. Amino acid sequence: CAWSPGFAGSTDTQYF.

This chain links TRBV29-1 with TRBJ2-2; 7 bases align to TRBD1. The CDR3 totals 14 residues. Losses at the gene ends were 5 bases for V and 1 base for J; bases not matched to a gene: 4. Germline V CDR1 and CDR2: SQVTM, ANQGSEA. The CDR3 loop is CSVSRQGNTGELFF. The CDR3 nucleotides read TGCAGCGTTAGTCGACAGGGGAACACCGGGGAGCTGTTTTTT.

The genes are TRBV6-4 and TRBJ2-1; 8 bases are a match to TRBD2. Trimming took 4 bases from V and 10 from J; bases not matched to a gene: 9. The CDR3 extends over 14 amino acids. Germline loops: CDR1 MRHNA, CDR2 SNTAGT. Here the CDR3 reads CASSAGAGGREQFF. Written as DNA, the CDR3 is TGTGCCAGCAGTGCCGGGGCGGGAGGTCGAGAGCAGTTCTTC.

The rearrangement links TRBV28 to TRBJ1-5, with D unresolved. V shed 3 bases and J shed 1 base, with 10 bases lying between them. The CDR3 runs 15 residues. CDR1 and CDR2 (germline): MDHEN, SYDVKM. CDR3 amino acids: CASSLPQISNQPQHF. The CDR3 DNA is TGTGCCAGCAGTTTGCCACAGATAAGCAATCAGCCCCAGCATTTT.

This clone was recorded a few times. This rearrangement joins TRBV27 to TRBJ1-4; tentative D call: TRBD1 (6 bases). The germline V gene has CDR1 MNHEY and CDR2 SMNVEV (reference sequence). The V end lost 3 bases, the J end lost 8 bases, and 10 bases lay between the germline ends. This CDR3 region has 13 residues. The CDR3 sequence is CASSLNRDEKLFF. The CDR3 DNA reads TGTGCCAGCAGTTTGAACAGGGACGAAAAACTGTTTTTT. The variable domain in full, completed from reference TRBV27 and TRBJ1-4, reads EAQVTQNPRYLITVTGKKLTVTCSQNMNHEYMSWYRQDPGLGLRQIYYSMNVEVTDKGDVPEGYKVSRKEKRNFPLILESPSPNQTSLYFCASSLNRDEKLFFGSGTQLSVL.